This T cell receptor (beta chain) comes out of a study of sequential checkpoint blockade in melanoma. Study-wide context: Arm A got nivolumab then ipilimumab; arm B the reverse, 1:1.

The treatment was: randomized to nivolumab then ipilimumab (arm A) or the reverse (arm B). Patients had received no earlier DNA-damaging chemotherapy. PBMC sorting kept live CD3+CD8+ cells without CD19 or CD56. CDR1 and CDR2 from the germline V gene are SEHNR and FQNEAQ (reference sequence). This CDR3 spans 14 amino acids. Trimming took 4 bases from V and 6 from J, leaving 10 bases between them. The repertoire was sequenced with immunoSEQ multiplex PCR; TCRdb's copy has only in-frame clones and lacks some. The table records about 17,000 clones, about 70% of them present only once. This chain connects TRBV7-9 to TRBJ1-6, with TRBD1 as a possible D gene (6 bases). The source was CD8+ T cells sorted from blood (inferred from file names), collected from a patient given nivolumab and ipilimumab in sequence. The receptor was derived from a human donor with melanoma. This CDR3 reads CASSSTGLNSPLHF. The CDR3 DNA reads as TGTGCCAGCAGCTCAACAGGGCTTAATTCACCCCTCCACTTT.